The 27 T cell receptor beta chains below come from one sample, sequenced in a study of beta chain features in type 1 diabetes. Every bit of the isolated RNA underwent reverse transcription, so sequencing read expressed TCRB transcripts. The method was immunoSEQ multiplex PCR; TCRdb's version includes in-frame clones alone and lacks a portion of them. The profile covers 150,000 to 180,000 clones, with 11% appearing a single time and around 2.1% taken by the ten largest. The sample comprised central memory CD4+ T cells from blood. The receptors here all came from a man younger than 35 in good health.

The sample holds many counts of this clone. This chain uses TRBV7-3 with TRBJ2-1; either TRBD1 or TRBD2 may supply D (5 bases each). From germline, CDR1 is SGHTA and CDR2 FQGTGA. Trimming shortened V by 6 bases and J by 6 bases, and 18 bases separated the two germline ends. This CDR3 has 15 amino acids. In DNA form, the CDR3 reads TGTGCCAGCAGGCGGTCGGGACCGAGCGGCAATGAGCAGTTCTTC. This translates into CASRRSGPSGNEQFF.

This rearrangement joins TRBV18 to TRBJ1-1; the D is unclear. V was trimmed by 3 bases and J by 0 bases, leaving 11 bases between them. The CDR3 runs 15 residues. CDR1 is KGHSH, CDR2 LQKENI, per germline. CDR3 nucleotides: TGTGCCAGCTCACCCCTCCGGGCTTTGAACACTGAAGCTTTCTTT. Its translation is CASSPLRALNTEAFF.

This clone appeared many times. The chain combines TRBV5-4 with TRBJ2-3, with TRBD1 as a possible D gene (6 bases). The CDR3 extends over 13 amino acids. V was pared by 7 bases and J by 6 bases, with 15 bases between. In germline, CDR1 is SGHNT, CDR2 YYREEE (reference sequence). CDR3 nucleotide sequence: TGTGCCAGCTTTACCACAGGGAAGGATACGCAGTATTTT. It yields the protein CASFTTGKDTQYF. Supplemented by reference TRBV5-4 and TRBJ2-3, the full variable domain reads ETGVTQSPTHLIKTRGQQVTLRCSSQSGHNTVSWYQQALGQGPQFIFQYYREEENGRGNFPPRFSGLQFPNYSSELNVNALELDDSALYLCASFTTGKDTQYFGPGTRLTVL.

The genes are TRBV28 and TRBJ2-5; D perhaps matches TRBD1 (5 bases). The V end was cut by 2 bases, the J end by 4 bases, with 14 bases between. The germline V gene encodes CDR1 MDHEN and CDR2 SYDVKM. The CDR3 spans 15 residues. In DNA, the CDR3 is TGTGCCAGCAGTTTAGTCCCAGGGATGGGAGAGACCCAGTACTTC. Translation gives CASSLVPGMGETQYF.

This clone turned up a few times. The rearrangement uses TRBV5-1 and TRBJ2-3, with TRBD1 matching over 9 bases. The CDR3 is 15 residues long. Germline V CDR1 and CDR2: SGHRS, YFSETQ. The junction had 7 bases not matched to a gene; V was cut back by 4 bases and J by 4 bases. CDR3 sequence (DNA): TGCGCCAGCAGCCGGACAGGGGATCATTCAGATACGCAGTATTTT. This encodes CASSRTGDHSDTQYF.

In this sample, this clone turned up a few times. The rearrangement links TRBV13 to TRBJ2-5, with 12 bases lining up with TRBD2. J gave up 7 bases and V 3 bases, and 9 bases lay outside the gene matches. The CDR3 runs 16 residues. Germline lookup yields CDR1 PRHDT and CDR2 FYEKMQ (reference sequence). The CDR3 DNA reads as TGTGCCAGCAGCTTCCGCCCGACTAGCGGGGGAGGGACCCAGTACTTC. Translation: CASSFRPTSGGGTQYF.

About this clone itself: The same CDR3 is also encoded by other DNA sequences in this sample. The chain couples TRBV6-5 to TRBJ2-7; possibly TRBD2 for D (6 bases). This CDR3 contains 12 residues. The V and J ends lost 8 bases and 1 base respectively, with 9 bases between them. Germline assignment: CDR1 MNHEY and CDR2 SVGAGI. CDR3 DNA: TGTGCCAGCGGGACTTCGTCCTACGAGCAGTACTTC. Its protein is CASGTSSYEQYF.

As regards this clone: A read error is possible here, since a much larger clone lies one base away. V usage is TRBV5-4 and J usage is TRBJ2-1; 8 bases are shared with TRBD2. Germline V gene data show CDR1 as SGHNT and CDR2 as YYREEE (reference sequence). With 0 bases clipped from V and 9 bases from J, the junction kept 2 bases outside the gene matches. This CDR3 contains 13 residues. The CDR3 spells CASSLGTSTEQFF. The CDR3 DNA is TGTGCCAGCAGCTTGGGGACTAGCACTGAGCAGTTCTTC.

The table lists this clone with many counts. V is TRBV28 and J is TRBJ2-5, with no clear D. CDR3 length: 14 residues. In germline, CDR1 is MDHEN, CDR2 SYDVKM. Between the trimmed V and J ends, which lost 3 bases and 2 bases, there was a span of 10 bases. The CDR3 sequence: CASSLAAAQETQYF. The CDR3 region has the DNA TGTGCCAGCAGTTTGGCAGCAGCACAAGAGACCCAGTACTTC.

This clone was recorded a few times. The chain joins TRBV30 to TRBJ1-1; tentatively, D is TRBD1 (5 bases). The germline V gene encodes CDR1 GTSNPN and CDR2 SVGIG (reference sequence). V was clipped by 5 bases and J by 1 base, with 11 bases between them. The CDR3 runs to 13 residues. Written as DNA, the CDR3 is TGTGCCTGGGCTCCGGGGCAGAACACTGAAGCTTTCTTT. Its protein product is CAWAPGQNTEAFF.

This clone has a handful of counts. CDR3 loop: CAIPSGPIGVSSYNEQFF. CDR3 nucleotides: TGTGCCATTCCGTCAGGCCCGATAGGGGTTAGCTCCTACAATGAGCAGTTCTTC. V and J are TRBV2 and TRBJ2-1; weak D call: TRBD1 (5 bases). Trimming took 10 bases from V and 0 from J, leaving 25 bases between them. The germline V gene encodes CDR1 SNHLY and CDR2 FYNNEI. The CDR3 length is 18 residues.

This clone was detected ten times or more. This rearrangement joins TRBV7-9 to TRBJ2-5, with D uncertain. The CDR3 totals 14 residues. Germline V gene lookup returns CDR1 SEHNR and CDR2 FQNEAQ (reference sequence). V lost 3 bases and J 7 bases, leaving 15 bases between the germline ends. The CDR3 nucleotides are TGTGCCAGCAGCTTGGACCGGCCTTTTGGGACCCAGTACTTC. Protein product: CASSLDRPFGTQYF.

Worth noting for this clone: Other DNA sequences of this sample code for an identical CDR3. The rearrangement links TRBV7-2 to TRBJ2-7; D is unclear. The V end was cut by 2 bases, the J end by 3 bases, with 5 bases between. Looked up from germline, CDR1 is SGHTA and CDR2 is FQGNSA. CDR3 length equals 12 residues. CDR3 sequence (DNA): TGTGCCAGCAGCTTAACTCTCTACGAGCAGTACTTC. It translates to CASSLTLYEQYF.

The rearrangement joins TRBV7-2 to TRBJ2-6; TRBD2 might be the D (6 bases). The CDR3 has 16 amino acids. Germline CDR1 and CDR2: SGHTA and FQGNSA. The V end lost 0 bases, the J end lost 4 bases, and 10 bases lay between the germline ends. The CDR3: CASSLARGRGANVLTF. CDR3 DNA sequence: TGTGCCAGCAGCTTAGCGCGGGGAAGAGGGGCCAACGTCCTGACTTTC. Together with reference TRBV7-2 and TRBJ2-6, the CDR3 gives the full variable domain: GAGVSQSPSNKVTEKGKDVELRCDPISGHTALYWYRQSLGQGLEFLIYFQGNSAPDKSGLPSDRFSAERTGGSVSTLTIQRTQQEDSAVYLCASSLARGRGANVLTFGAGSRLTVL.

This clone was seen only a few times. V is TRBV9 and J is TRBJ1-6; no definite D call. Trimming removed 0 bases at V and 11 bases at J, with 9 bases between. Germline V gene sequence: CDR1 SGDLS, CDR2 YYNGEE. The CDR3 runs 13 residues. Here the CDR3 DNA reads TGTGCCAGCAGCGTAGACGTGGATACACCCCTCCACTTT. Translation gives CASSVDVDTPLHF.

The V gene is TRBV18, the J gene TRBJ1-4; D is undetermined. Trimming removed 3 bases at V and 5 bases at J, with 7 bases between. This CDR3 contains 13 residues. CDR1 is KGHSH, CDR2 LQKENI, per germline. The CDR3 coding sequence is TGTGCCAGCTCACCGGCTACAAATGAAAAACTGTTTTTT. Its protein product is CASSPATNEKLFF.

This clone was counted only a few times. The gene calls are TRBV19 and TRBJ1-5; a weak D match, TRBD1 (6 bases). V lost 7 bases to trimming and J lost 2 bases, with 15 bases between them. In germline, CDR1 is LNHDA, CDR2 SQIVND (reference sequence). This CDR3 has 15 residues. The CDR3 region has the DNA TGTGCCAGTAACCTACAGGGTGGTGGCAATCAGCCCCAGCATTTT. Protein: CASNLQGGGNQPQHF.

This clone was seen a handful of times. V usage is TRBV10-3 and J usage is TRBJ2-7; perhaps TRBD2 as D (5 bases). Trimming shortened V by 2 bases and J by 9 bases, and 17 bases separated the two germline ends. CDR1 and CDR2 (germline): ENHRY, SYGVKD. CDR3 length: 14 amino acids. The CDR3 bases are TGTGCCATCAGTGAGCATCTGGTTGCTCGGGGGCAGTACTTC. It translates to CAISEHLVARGQYF.

This clone was counted between two and nine times. The rearrangement links TRBV18 to TRBJ2-7; TRBD1 agrees at 8 bases. Unmatched junction bases numbered 12, after V lost 3 bases and J lost 8 bases. The germline V gene has CDR1 KGHSH and CDR2 LQKENI. The CDR3 loop spans 15 amino acids. DNA of the CDR3: TGTGCCAGCTCACCCGGACAGGGAGTAGATTACAAGCAGTACTTC. This translates into CASSPGQGVDYKQYF. The full variable domain, completed using reference TRBV18 and TRBJ2-7, is NAGVMQNPRHLVRRRGQEARLRCSPMKGHSHVYWYRQLPEEGLKFMVYLQKENIIDESGMPKERFSAEFPKEGPSILRIQQVVRGDSAAYFCASSPGQGVDYKQYFGPGTRLTVT.

The rearrangement links TRBV2 to TRBJ2-6; unclear D gene. V lost 6 bases and J lost 4, with 4 bases in between. There are 12 residues in the CDR3. In germline, CDR1 is SNHLY, CDR2 FYNNEI. The CDR3 spells CASRGGANVLTF. The CDR3 coding sequence is TGTGCCAGCAGGGGAGGGGCCAACGTCCTGACTTTC.

This clone was seen only a few times. This rearrangement joins TRBV29-1 to TRBJ2-5; TRBD2 agrees at 10 bases. This CDR3 is 14 amino acids long. Trimming removed 6 bases from V and 9 bases from J; junction bases left unmatched: 13. Per the germline V gene, CDR1 is SQVTM and CDR2 is ANQGSEA. As DNA, the CDR3 is TGCAGCGTCGCCACTAGCGGGGCCGGGGTGGCCCAGTACTTC. Translated: CSVATSGAGVAQYF.

The V call is TRBV27, the J call TRBJ2-1, with a tentative D call TRBD1 (6 bases). Germline V gene data show CDR1 as MNHEY and CDR2 as SMNVEV (reference sequence). V was cut by 7 bases and J by 0 bases, with 16 bases left in between. This CDR3 is built from 16 residues. CDR3 nucleotides: TGTGCCAGCACTGACTTGCAGGGGTCCTCCTACAATGAGCAGTTCTTC. Its translation is CASTDLQGSSYNEQFF.

A few counts support this clone. The CDR3 DNA reads as TGTGCCAGCAGCTTACCAGCCTCGAACACTGAAGCTTTCTTT. Translating gives CASSLPASNTEAFF. The rearrangement uses TRBV11-1 and TRBJ1-1; no clear D. Germline CDR1 reads SGHAT; CDR2 reads FQDESV (reference sequence). CDR3 length: 14 amino acids. V lost 2 bases and J lost 1, with 8 bases in between.

This clone was counted between two and nine times. This chain uses TRBV2 with TRBJ2-5; no clear D. The DNA matches TRBJ2-7 better at its end, which makes the J call doubtful. The CDR3 has 11 residues. Per the germline V gene, CDR1 is SNHLY and CDR2 is FYNNEI. Here the CDR3 reads CASQDDYEQYF. In nucleotides, the CDR3 is TGTGCCAGCCAGGACGACTACGAGCAGTACTTC.

This clone was recorded a few times. This sequence joins TRBV6-6 and TRBJ1-5; 9 bases agree with TRBD1. Looked up from germline, CDR1 is MNHNY and CDR2 is SVGAGI (reference sequence). The CDR3 covers 13 residues. After removal of 10 bases from V and 7 bases from J, the junction contained 8 bases not matched to a gene. CDR3 DNA sequence: TGTGCCACGGGTTGGGACAGGGCGCAGCCCCAGCATTTT. It specifies CATGWDRAQPQHF.

This clone occurred a few times. Other nucleotide sequences in the sample specify the same CDR3. This chain uses TRBV7-2 with TRBJ1-2; 9 positions agree with TRBD1. Trimming cost V 2 bases and J 4 bases; bases outside gene matches: 2. There are 14 residues in the CDR3. The germline V gene has CDR1 SGHTA and CDR2 FQGNSA. This CDR3 is CASSLTGGPYGYTF. CDR3 coding DNA: TGTGCCAGCAGCTTAACAGGGGGCCCCTATGGCTACACCTTC.

In nucleotides, the CDR3 is TGTGCCAGCAGCCAACAGGGATACACTGAAGCTTTCTTT. Translating gives CASSQQGYTEAFF. The genes are TRBV11-2 and TRBJ1-1; D perhaps matches TRBD1 (6 bases). V lost 5 bases and J lost 3, with 10 bases in between. CDR1 is SGHAT, CDR2 FQNNGV, per germline. The length of the CDR3 is 13 residues.